These 14 T cell receptor beta chains came from one sample sequenced in a study of blood T cell repertoires in COVID-19. Some clones are missing from TCRdb's copy, which holds only in-frame ones; the method was immunoSEQ multiplex PCR. The data contain almost 250,000 clones, approximately 90% of them singletons. Sequenced input: PBMCs or T cells enriched from blood (not recorded which). Receptors were obtained from a woman aged 25 to 39 who had recovered from COVID-19.

This chain uses TRBV4-3 with TRBJ1-2, with D possibly matching TRBD1 (5 bases). V was pared by 0 bases and J by 5 bases, with 13 bases between. The CDR3 totals 15 residues. Looked up from germline, CDR1 is LGHNA and CDR2 is YSLEER. The CDR3 DNA is TGCGCCAGCAGCCAAGATAAAACAGGCTTGTATGGCTACACCTTC. Amino acid sequence: CASSQDKTGLYGYTF.

This sequence joins TRBV3-1 (or the pseudogene TRBV3-2) and TRBJ2-1; 8 bases agree with TRBD1. The CDR3 length is 15 residues. Per germline, CDR1 LGHDT and CDR2 YNNKEL (reference sequence). Losses at the gene ends were 6 bases for V and 6 bases for J; bases not matched to a gene: 10. CDR3 nucleotides: TGTGCCAGCAGGGCAACCCGAGACAGGGGCAATGAGCAGTTCTTC. Protein: CASRATRDRGNEQFF.

The V and J genes are TRBV27 and TRBJ1-2; D is unclear. Trimming removed 1 base at V and 1 base at J, with 10 bases between. The CDR3 extends over 15 amino acids. Germline loops: CDR1 MNHEY, CDR2 SMNVEV (reference sequence). CDR3 protein: CASSLYVQSNYGYTF. Written as DNA, the CDR3 is TGTGCCAGCAGTTTATATGTACAGAGTAACTATGGCTACACCTTC.

The chain is built from TRBV9 and TRBJ2-1; D may be TRBD1 (6 bases). Trimming took 2 bases from V and 7 from J, leaving 16 bases between them. CDR3 length equals 15 residues. The germline gives CDR1 SGDLS, CDR2 YYNGEE. The CDR3 bases are TGTGCCAGCAGCGTGGCCCGGGCAAGGGGGAATGAGCAGTTCTTC. This gives the protein CASSVARARGNEQFF.

The chain is built from TRBV5-1 and TRBJ2-1; no clear D. The CDR3 sequence is 14 residues long. Germline V gene data show CDR1 as SGHRS and CDR2 as YFSETQ. V dropped 0 bases and J dropped 8 bases, with 12 bases sitting between them. CDR3 in amino acids: CASSLVSISDEQFF. CDR3 DNA: TGCGCCAGCAGCTTGGTATCTATTTCGGATGAGCAGTTCTTC.

This chain connects TRBV30 to TRBJ1-1, with 7 bases lining up with TRBD1. Losses at the gene ends were 0 bases for V and 8 bases for J; bases not matched to a gene: 9. This CDR3 has 14 amino acids. In germline, CDR1 is GTSNPN, CDR2 SVGIG (reference sequence). For the CDR3, the DNA is TGTGCCTGGAGTGTAAATGCAGGGGGGCGGGAAGCTTTCTTT. Translation: CAWSVNAGGREAFF. Supplemented by reference TRBV30 and TRBJ1-1, the full variable domain reads SQTIHQWPATLVQPVGSPLSLECTVEGTSNPNLYWYRQAAGRGLQLLFYSVGIGQISSEVPQNLSASRPQDRQFILSSKKLLLSDSGFYLCAWSVNAGGREAFFGQGTRLTVV.

The rearrangement uses TRBV25-1 and TRBJ2-7; 11 nucleotides match TRBD2. With V trimmed by 7 bases and J by 2 bases, 4 bases remained unmatched. The germline V gene has CDR1 MGHDK and CDR2 SYGVNS. The CDR3 totals 14 residues. In DNA form, the CDR3 reads TGTGCCAGCACTTCTAGCGGGAGGACCTACGAGCAGTACTTC. The encoded protein is CASTSSGRTYEQYF.

V is TRBV11-3 and J is TRBJ2-7; the D is unclear. This CDR3 contains 13 residues. V was cut by 0 bases and J by 3 bases, with 6 bases left in between. Germline CDR1 SGHNT, CDR2 YENEEA. DNA of the CDR3: TGTGCCAGCAGCTTAGATAACAACTACGAGCAGTACTTC. Its protein is CASSLDNNYEQYF.

The chain carries TRBV19 and TRBJ2-1; 13 bases fit TRBD2. V was clipped by 4 bases and J by 0 bases; unmatched bases: 9. Germline V gives CDR1 LNHDA, CDR2 SQIVND (reference sequence). The length of the CDR3 is 19 residues. The CDR3 bases are TGTGCCAGTAGTACCTACACACGGACTAGCGGGAGCTCCTACAATGAGCAGTTCTTC. Encoded protein: CASSTYTRTSGSSYNEQFF.

The V gene is TRBV19, the J gene TRBJ1-5; D possibly corresponds to TRBD1 (6 bases). Trimming took off 9 bases at V and 4 bases at J, with 19 bases between the two ends. The CDR3 has 15 amino acids. Germline V gives CDR1 LNHDA, CDR2 SQIVND (reference sequence). CDR3 DNA sequence: TGTGCCAGCGTTGTCGGGGGGGCAGATAATCAGCCCCAGCATTTT. Its translation is CASVVGGADNQPQHF.

CDR3 loop: CASSLGARTNTGELFF. DNA of the CDR3: TGCGCCAGCAGCTTGGGGGCGCGAACTAACACCGGGGAGCTGTTTTTT. The chain has TRBV5-1 and TRBJ2-2; D unclear. Germline V gene lookup returns CDR1 SGHRS and CDR2 YFSETQ. V was trimmed by 0 bases and J by 2 bases, leaving 11 bases between them. The CDR3 spans 16 residues.

The V gene is TRBV6-5, the J gene TRBJ1-2; D is unclear. The CDR3 has 13 residues. Germline V lookup: CDR1 MNHEY, CDR2 SVGAGI. The germline V and J ends were trimmed by 0 bases and 8 bases, with 10 bases remaining between them. This chain's CDR3 is CASSYSRVRGYTF. CDR3 nucleotide sequence: TGTGCCAGCAGTTACTCTCGGGTTAGGGGCTACACCTTC.

This sequence joins TRBV5-1 and TRBJ2-1, with TRBD2 matching 8 bases. There are 14 residues in the CDR3. The germline V gene has CDR1 SGHRS and CDR2 YFSETQ. With 7 bases clipped from V and 7 bases from J, the junction kept 10 bases outside the gene matches. CDR3 sequence reads: CASRLAGSGNEQFF. CDR3 sequence (DNA): TGCGCCAGCCGATTAGCGGGATCGGGGAATGAGCAGTTCTTC.

The CDR3 reads CASSPSGRAEDTQYF. CDR3 DNA sequence: TGTGCCAGCAGCCCGAGCGGGAGGGCCGAAGATACGCAGTATTTT. The chain carries TRBV7-3 and TRBJ2-3, with TRBD2 identical over 10 bases. Per germline, CDR1 SGHTA and CDR2 FQGTGA. The CDR3 runs to 15 residues. V dropped 5 bases and J dropped 5; count of bases not matched to a gene: 7.